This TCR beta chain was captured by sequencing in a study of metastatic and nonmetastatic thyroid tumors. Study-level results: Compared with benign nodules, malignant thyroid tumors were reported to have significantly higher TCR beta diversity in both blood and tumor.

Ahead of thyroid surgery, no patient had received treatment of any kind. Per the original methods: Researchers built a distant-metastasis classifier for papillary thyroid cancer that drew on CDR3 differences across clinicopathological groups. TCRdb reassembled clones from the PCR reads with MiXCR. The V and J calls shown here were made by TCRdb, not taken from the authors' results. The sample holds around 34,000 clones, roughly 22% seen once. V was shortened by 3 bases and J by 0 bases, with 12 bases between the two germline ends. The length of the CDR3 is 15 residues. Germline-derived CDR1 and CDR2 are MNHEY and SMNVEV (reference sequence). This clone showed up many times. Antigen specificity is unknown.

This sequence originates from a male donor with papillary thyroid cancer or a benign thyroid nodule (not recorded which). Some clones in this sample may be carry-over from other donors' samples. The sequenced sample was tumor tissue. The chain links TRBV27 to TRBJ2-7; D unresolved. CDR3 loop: CASSLFPTHSYEQYF. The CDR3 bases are TGTGCCAGCAGTTTGTTTCCAACTCACTCCTACGAGCAGTACTTC.